These 9 T cell receptor beta chains originate from one sample sequenced in a study of molecular identifiers for immune sequencing clone quantification. A single record per CDR3 protein comes from TCRdb applying MiXCR to the PCR reads. The data show fewer than 75,000 distinct CDR3 sequences, 15% to 20% seen once. The source material was naive CD8+ T cells from blood, with Jurkat cell RNA spiked in. The subset is: FACS-sorted CD8+CD4-CCR7+CD45RA+ naive T cells. The receptors shown here come from a human donor in good health. Some libraries in this study had Jurkat cell RNA spiked in.

This clonotype was counted a few times. This chain connects TRBV7-9 to TRBJ2-1, with TRBD2 matching over 12 bases. Germline V gene lookup returns CDR1 SEHNR and CDR2 FQNEAQ (reference sequence). The CDR3 length is 16 residues. V trimming: 4 bases; J trimming: 6 bases; junction bases outside the gene matches: 7. As DNA, the CDR3 is TGTGCCAGCAGCTCCCAGACTAGCGGGAGTTCCAATGAGCAGTTCTTC. Protein product: CASSSQTSGSSNEQFF. Complete variable domain (other parts from reference TRBV7-9 and TRBJ2-1): DTGVSQNPRHKITKRGQNVTFRCDPISEHNRLYWYRQTLGQGPEFLTYFQNEAQLEKSRLLSDRFSAERPKGSFSTLEIQRTEQGDSAMYLCASSSQTSGSSNEQFFGPGTRLTVL.

Comment on this clonotype: A much more abundant neighbour one base away suggests this may be a read error. V is TRBV19 and J is TRBJ1-6; D may be TRBD1 (5 bases). V was cut by 4 bases and J by 10 bases, with 14 bases left in between. The CDR3 is 14 residues long. Germline values: CDR1 LNHDA, CDR2 SQIVND (reference sequence). CDR3 sequence: CASSSGGVSSPLHF. The CDR3 DNA is TGTGCCAGTAGTAGTGGGGGGGTCAGCTCACCCCTCCACTTT.

This clonotype was counted only a few times. The chain carries TRBV15 and TRBJ1-1; TRBD1 matches 9 bases. The V gene's germline CDR1 is LNHNV and CDR2 YYDKDF (reference sequence). The length of the CDR3 is 15 residues. The V segment lost 3 bases and the J segment 5 bases; nucleotides outside the gene matches: 7. Here the CDR3 reads CATSSPGQGRTEAFF. The CDR3 DNA is TGTGCCACCAGCAGCCCGGGACAGGGCCGAACTGAAGCTTTCTTT.

This clonotype was recorded many times. The chain uses TRBV29-1 and TRBJ1-3; D is undetermined. The CDR3 contains 12 residues. Germline values: CDR1 SQVTM, CDR2 ANQGSEA. The V end lost 5 bases, the J end lost 3 bases, and 8 bases lay between the germline ends. This chain's CDR3 is CSVWTNGNTIYF. In nucleotides, the CDR3 is TGCAGCGTTTGGACGAATGGAAACACCATATATTTT.

This clonotype was found many times. The gene calls are TRBV7-9 and TRBJ1-1, with 7 bases lining up with TRBD1. Germline assignment: CDR1 SEHNR and CDR2 FQNEAQ (reference sequence). There are 14 residues in the CDR3. J gave up 7 bases and V 6 bases, and 11 bases lay outside the gene matches. The CDR3 DNA reads as TGTGCCAGCAGTTCAACAGGGGAAGGAGGTGAAGCTTTCTTT. It specifies CASSSTGEGGEAFF. Variable domain in full (rest from reference TRBV7-9 and TRBJ1-1): DTGVSQNPRHKITKRGQNVTFRCDPISEHNRLYWYRQTLGQGPEFLTYFQNEAQLEKSRLLSDRFSAERPKGSFSTLEIQRTEQGDSAMYLCASSSTGEGGEAFFGQGTRLTVV.

This clonotype was seen repeatedly, ten times or more. The chain is built from TRBV3-1 and TRBJ2-5; D might be TRBD2 (7 bases). V gave up 4 bases and J gave up 5 bases, with 14 bases separating them. The CDR3 has 14 residues. The germline CDR1 and CDR2 sequences are LGHDT and YNNKEL (reference sequence). DNA of the CDR3: TGTGCCAGCAGCCCAGAGGGGGGGCCGGAGACCCAGTACTTC. Its translation is CASSPEGGPETQYF.

Details on this clonotype: This clone may be a read error of a much larger clone one base away. The gene calls are TRBV13 and TRBJ2-3; 8 bases agree with TRBD1. The CDR3 has 16 amino acids. Germline V gene sequence: CDR1 PRHDT, CDR2 FYEKMQ (reference sequence). CDR3 protein: CASGLTGGGFTDTQYF. The CDR3 DNA reads TGTGCCAGCGGCTTAACAGGGGGAGGTTTCACAGATACGCAGTATTTT. The full variable domain, its missing parts supplied by reference TRBV13 and TRBJ2-3, is AAGVIQSPRHLIKEKRETATLKCYPIPRHDTVYWYQQGPGQDPQFLISFYEKMQSDKGSIPDRFSAQQFSDYHSELNMSSLELGDSALYFCASGLTGGGFTDTQYFGPGTRLTVL.

This clonotype has at least ten counts. The CDR3 DNA follows: TGTGCCAGCACCCGGGGGCCCGGGACAGGTTACTACGAGCAGTACTTC. This translates into CASTRGPGTGYYEQYF. This chain joins TRBV27 and TRBJ2-7; the match to TRBD1 covers 8 bases. V lost 7 bases to trimming and J lost 3 bases; unmatched junction nucleotides: 14. The CDR3 extends over 16 amino acids. Germline V gene lookup returns CDR1 MNHEY and CDR2 SMNVEV (reference sequence).

DNA of the CDR3: TGTGCCAGCAGTTACTCGATGTGGGATAGCGCTAGCTATGGCTACACCTTC. It yields the protein CASSYSMWDSASYGYTF. V is TRBV6-2 or TRBV6-3 and J is TRBJ1-2; no reliable D call. This CDR3 is built from 17 residues. CDR1 and CDR2 (germline): MNHEY, SVGEGT. V shed 0 bases and J shed 4 bases, with 18 bases lying between them.